This record looks at one TCR beta chain sequence and its context. The antigen is unknown. This specimen comes from a study of cytomegalovirus exposure and HLA in healthy donors. CDR3 length equals 15 residues. The germline V gene has CDR1 MNHEY and CDR2 SVGAGI. With V trimmed by 9 bases and J by 2 bases, 3 bases remained unmatched. Study outcomes and limitations: The authors confirmed in vitro that a few CMV-associated chains were specific for CMV antigens.

Clones were read by immunoSEQ multiplex PCR, and TCRdb kept only the in-frame ones, dropping some. There are under 200,000 clones in the sample; over 85% occur only once, and 4.2% lies in the top ten. This receptor was identified in a young man in good health and CMV-seropositive. The sample taken for sequencing was PBMCs. This sequence joins TRBV6-5 and TRBJ2-2; 13 bases align to TRBD2. This CDR3 reads CARGLAGANTGELFF. CDR3 bases: TGTGCCAGAGGACTAGCGGGAGCCAACACCGGGGAGCTGTTTTTT.